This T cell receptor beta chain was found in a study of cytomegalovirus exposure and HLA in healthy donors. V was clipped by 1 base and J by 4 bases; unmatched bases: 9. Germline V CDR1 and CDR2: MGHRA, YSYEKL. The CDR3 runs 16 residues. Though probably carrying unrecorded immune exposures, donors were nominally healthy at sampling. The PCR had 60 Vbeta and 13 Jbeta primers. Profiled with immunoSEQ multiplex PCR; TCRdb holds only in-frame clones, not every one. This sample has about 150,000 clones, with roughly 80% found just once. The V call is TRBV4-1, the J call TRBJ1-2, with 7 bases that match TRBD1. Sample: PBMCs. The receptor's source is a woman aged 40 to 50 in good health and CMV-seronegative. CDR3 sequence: CASSQGEVRGAYGYTF. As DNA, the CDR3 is TGCGCCAGCAGCCAAGGGGAGGTCAGGGGGGCCTATGGCTACACCTTC.